This T cell receptor beta chain was identified in a study of blood T cell repertoires in COVID-19. CDR1 MRHNA and CDR2 SNTAGT come from the germline V gene. This CDR3 region has 14 residues. Between the trimmed V and J ends, which lost 9 bases and 5 bases, there was a span of 14 bases. Profiling relied on immunoSEQ multiplex PCR, and the TCRdb table lists in-frame clones only, not all of them. The table lists roughly 250,000 clones, about nine tenths of them singletons. The chain combines TRBV6-4 with TRBJ1-6; D may be TRBD1 (6 bases). The clonotype originates from a man aged 60 to 75 who had recovered from COVID-19. Sequencing was done on a sample of peripheral blood. CDR3 nucleotide sequence: TGTGCCAGACTAACAGGGAAGGATAATTCACCCCTCCACTTT. It encodes CARLTGKDNSPLHF.